These 25 T cell receptor beta chains share one sample of origin, sequenced in a study of cytomegalovirus exposure and HLA in healthy donors. The PCR was carried out with 60 Vbeta primers and 13 Jbeta primers. Sequenced by immunoSEQ multiplex PCR; TCRdb stores in-frame clones only, minus some. The sample yields under 150,000 clones, approximately 78% seen once. Sequencing was done on a sample of PBMCs. The origin of the receptors is a woman between 40 and 55 years old in good health and CMV-seropositive.

The chain recombines TRBV5-3 with TRBJ1-5; TRBD1 might be the D (5 bases). Being an ORF, TRBV5-3 has a function that is uncertain. V lost 0 bases, J lost 11 bases, and 12 bases lay in between. The CDR3 is made up of 13 amino acids. CDR3 DNA sequence: TGTGCCAGAAGCTTGGCGGGGGACGGGGCCCAGCATTTT. Its translation: CARSLAGDGAQHF.

The chain uses TRBV28 and TRBJ2-5; D is unclear. Trimming pared 3 bases from V and 1 base from J, leaving 6 bases between. Germline loops: CDR1 MDHEN, CDR2 SYDVKM. This CDR3 is 13 amino acids long. The CDR3 reads CASSFAVQETQYF. In DNA form, the CDR3 reads TGTGCCAGCAGTTTTGCGGTCCAAGAGACCCAGTACTTC.

This clone was seen a single time. The chain combines TRBV19 with TRBJ1-6, with D perhaps matching TRBD1 (5 bases). Germline V CDR1 and CDR2: LNHDA, SQIVND (reference sequence). The length of the CDR3 is 14 residues. V was trimmed by 5 bases and J by 3 bases, leaving 8 bases between them. The CDR3 reads CASSEDSYNSPLHF. The DNA for the CDR3 is TGTGCCAGTAGTGAAGACAGCTATAATTCACCCCTCCACTTT. Supplemented by reference TRBV19 and TRBJ1-6, the full variable domain reads DGGITQSPKYLFRKEGQNVTLSCEQNLNHDAMYWYRQDPGQGLRLIYYSQIVNDFQKGDIAEGYSVSREKKESFPLTVTSAQKNPTAFYLCASSEDSYNSPLHFGNGTRLTVT.

This chain uses TRBV30 with TRBJ2-7, with TRBD2 matching over 11 bases. The CDR3 extends over 15 amino acids. Germline V gene data show CDR1 as GTSNPN and CDR2 as SVGIG (reference sequence). Trimming removed 1 base from V and 2 bases from J; junction bases left unmatched: 4. The CDR3 region is CAWSDPTSGTYEQYF. CDR3 DNA: TGTGCCTGGAGTGACCCGACTAGCGGGACCTACGAGCAGTACTTC.

The J gene is TRBJ1-2, the V gene TRBV14; 10 nucleotides match TRBD1. V trimming: 3 bases; J trimming: 0 bases; junction bases outside the gene matches: 4. This CDR3 has 16 residues. CDR1 SGHDN and CDR2 FVKESK come from the germline V gene. The CDR3 nucleotides read TGTGCCAGCAGCCACGGGACAGGGGTTACTAACTATGGCTACACCTTC. It codes for CASSHGTGVTNYGYTF.

The J gene is TRBJ2-1, the V gene TRBV7-6; 8 bases are shared with TRBD2. This CDR3 comprises 15 residues. The V and J ends lost 5 bases and 6 bases, in that order; junction bases with no gene match: 9. Germline V gene lookup returns CDR1 SGHVS and CDR2 FNYEAQ. The DNA of the CDR3 is TGTGCCAGCAGCCCAGCGGGAGAGCCCCCCAATGAGCAGTTCTTC. It encodes CASSPAGEPPNEQFF.

This chain links TRBV2 with TRBJ1-5; 8 nucleotides align to TRBD1. The CDR3 is 15 residues long. The V and J ends lost 4 bases and 6 bases, in that order; junction bases with no gene match: 8. CDR1 SNHLY and CDR2 FYNNEI come from the germline V gene. The CDR3 nucleotides read TGTGCCAGCAGTGCTCAGGGGGCCGGTTTTCAGCCCCAGCATTTT. Protein product: CASSAQGAGFQPQHF.

Comments on this clone: Mismatch with germline at one junction end may stem from a read error. CDR3 in DNA: TGTGCTAGCAGCTTGAATAGCGGGCAAGAGACCCAGTACTTC. Translating it yields CASSLNSGQETQYF. J is TRBJ2-5 and V is TRBV7-7; 7 nucleotides align to TRBD2. Germline loops: CDR1 SSHAT, CDR2 FNYEAQ (reference sequence). The CDR3 length is 14 residues.

The chain uses TRBV6-6 and TRBJ1-1; D gene unclear. The CDR3 extends over 14 amino acids. Per germline, CDR1 MNHNY and CDR2 SVGAGI (reference sequence). Between the trimmed V and J ends, which lost 4 bases and 2 bases, there was a span of 11 bases. The CDR3 reads CASSSSLGNTEAFF. Written as DNA, the CDR3 is TGTGCCAGCAGTTCTTCACTAGGTAACACTGAAGCTTTCTTT.

The chain recombines TRBV14 with TRBJ2-1; D is undetermined. Trimming left V 1 base short and J 5 bases short, with 6 bases between. Per the germline V gene, CDR1 is SGHDN and CDR2 is FVKESK. This CDR3 comprises 13 residues. The CDR3 region has the DNA TGTGCCAGCAGCCAAGGTGTAAACAATGAGCAGTTCTTC. Amino acids: CASSQGVNNEQFF.

This chain connects TRBV5-1 to TRBJ2-5; 9 bases are a match to TRBD2. Germline V gene data show CDR1 as SGHRS and CDR2 as YFSETQ. The CDR3 has 14 residues. With V trimmed by 4 bases and J by 2 bases, 3 bases remained unmatched. CDR3 in amino acids: CASSVTSGQETQYF. The CDR3, as DNA: TGCGCCAGCAGCGTAACTAGCGGGCAAGAGACCCAGTACTTC.

CDR3 protein: CASSPKGANSYEQYF. CDR3 DNA: TGTGCCAGCAGCCCGAAGGGGGCTAACTCCTACGAGCAGTACTTC. The V gene is TRBV5-4, the J gene TRBJ2-7, with 7 bases lining up with TRBD1. The germline gives CDR1 SGHNT, CDR2 YYREEE (reference sequence). The CDR3 has 15 amino acids. J lost 0 bases, V lost 4 bases, and 7 bases had no gene match.

The rearrangement uses TRBV9 and TRBJ1-4; the match to TRBD1 covers 11 bases. CDR3 length equals 15 residues. J lost 6 bases, V lost 4 bases, and 5 bases had no gene match. Germline V lookup: CDR1 SGDLS, CDR2 YYNGEE. CDR3: CASSPRGQGDEKLFF. In DNA form, the CDR3 reads TGTGCCAGCAGCCCCCGGGGACAGGGGGATGAAAAACTGTTTTTT.

The CDR3 spells CASSRIGGRPQHF. CDR3 bases: TGTGCCAGTAGTAGAATCGGAGGCAGGCCCCAGCATTTT. The chain joins TRBV19 to TRBJ1-5; no clear D gene. Germline loops: CDR1 LNHDA, CDR2 SQIVND (reference sequence). The CDR3 totals 13 residues. V was cut by 4 bases and J by 9 bases, with 13 bases left in between.

The gene calls are TRBV19 and TRBJ1-1, with D perhaps matching TRBD1 (6 bases). V was clipped by 3 bases and J by 10 bases, with 15 bases between them. Germline CDR1 is LNHDA and CDR2 is SQIVND (reference sequence). This CDR3 has 13 amino acids. The CDR3 nucleotides read TGTGCCAGTAGTATCGGGGGGGCACAGGGAGCTTTCTTT. This translates into CASSIGGAQGAFF.

The chain carries TRBV5-5 and TRBJ1-2; tentatively, D is TRBD1 (6 bases). CDR1 and CDR2 from the germline V gene are SGHKS and YYEKEE (reference sequence). The CDR3 runs 15 residues. V was shortened by 5 bases and J by 4 bases, with 18 bases between the two germline ends. The DNA for the CDR3 is TGTGCCAGCAGATCTCTCACAGGGAGCGGCTATGGCTACACCTTC. Residues: CASRSLTGSGYGYTF.

The CDR3 protein is CASSLLSGYGRDTQYF. In DNA form, the CDR3 reads TGTGCCAGCAGCCTACTGAGCGGGTACGGGAGAGATACGCAGTATTTT. The chain has TRBV11-2 and TRBJ2-3, with D possibly being TRBD2 (6 bases). The germline V and J ends were trimmed by 5 bases and 5 bases, with 20 bases remaining between them. Germline-derived CDR1 and CDR2 are SGHAT and FQNNGV. The CDR3 sequence is 16 residues long.

The chain links TRBV28 to TRBJ2-1; 7 nucleotides line up with TRBD2. After removal of 7 bases from V and 7 bases from J, the junction contained 16 bases not matched to a gene. The CDR3 spans 16 residues. Germline V gene lookup returns CDR1 MDHEN and CDR2 SYDVKM. CDR3 amino acids: CASIPLWRERRNEQFF. CDR3 bases: TGTGCCAGCATCCCCCTCTGGCGGGAGAGGAGAAATGAGCAGTTCTTC.

This chain joins TRBV19 and TRBJ1-5; 9 bases are shared with TRBD1. V shed 5 bases, J shed 4 bases, and the junction held 12 bases outside the gene matches. CDR3 size: 17 residues. The germline V gene has CDR1 LNHDA and CDR2 SQIVND (reference sequence). CDR3 region: CASSSRQGDIRNQPQHF. Written as DNA, the CDR3 is TGTGCCAGTAGTTCCCGACAGGGGGACATTCGGAATCAGCCCCAGCATTTT.

J is TRBJ2-1 and V is TRBV7-2; 8 nucleotides line up with TRBD1. Trimming at V came to 6 bases and at J to 14 bases, leaving 6 bases not matched to a gene. CDR1 and CDR2 from the germline V gene are SGHTA and FQGNSA. The length of the CDR3 is 11 residues. CDR3 amino acids: CASSPGTGEFF. The CDR3 nucleotides read TGTGCCAGCAGTCCCGGGACAGGCGAGTTCTTC.

This chain joins TRBV19 and TRBJ2-7; D remains unclear. Germline lookup yields CDR1 LNHDA and CDR2 SQIVND (reference sequence). The CDR3 is 14 amino acids. Between the trimmed V and J ends, which lost 10 bases and 3 bases, there was a span of 19 bases. The CDR3 reads CATSPRSADYEQYF. CDR3 DNA: TGTGCCACCTCGCCTCGGAGTGCCGACTACGAGCAGTACTTC.

The chain couples TRBV4-2 to TRBJ2-7; a possible D gene is TRBD2 (6 bases). CDR1 is LGHNA, CDR2 YNFKEQ, per germline. CDR3 length: 19 amino acids. V was shortened by 1 base and J by 0 bases, with 22 bases between the two germline ends. CDR3 region: CASSQVGKVGAGHSYEQYF. In DNA, the CDR3 is TGTGCCAGCAGCCAAGTTGGGAAGGTGGGAGCGGGTCACTCCTACGAGCAGTACTTC.

The rearrangement uses TRBV15 and TRBJ1-5, with 11 bases aligning to TRBD1. V dropped 5 bases and J dropped 5; count of bases not matched to a gene: 5. Germline V gene data show CDR1 as LNHNV and CDR2 as YYDKDF (reference sequence). The CDR3 is 15 amino acids. The CDR3 loop reads CATSGRTGGHQPQHF. CDR3 DNA: TGTGCCACCAGCGGAAGGACAGGGGGCCATCAGCCCCAGCATTTT.

V and J are TRBV4-1 and TRBJ1-4; no firm D call. The CDR3 extends over 17 amino acids. Germline CDR1 is MGHRA and CDR2 is YSYEKL. V lost 3 bases and J 10 bases, leaving 24 bases between the germline ends. CDR3 residues: CASSQPNRRERLGKLFF. CDR3 DNA: TGCGCCAGCAGCCAGCCCAATCGCCGGGAGAGGCTTGGAAAACTGTTTTTT.

The chain employs TRBV9 and TRBJ1-2; TRBD1 is a possible D gene (5 bases). The V gene lost 2 bases and the J gene lost 4 bases, with 6 bases spanning the gap. The CDR3 totals 12 residues. The germline V gene has CDR1 SGDLS and CDR2 YYNGEE. The DNA for the CDR3 is TGTGCCAGCAGCGTCCAGGGCTATGGCTACACCTTC. The encoded protein is CASSVQGYGYTF.